This paragraph covers one TCR beta chain sequence. This specimen comes from a study of blood T cell repertoires in COVID-19. Study-level background: In Cohort 3, a recovered donor had either two negative PCRs, clearance, or symptom resolution. Specimens from acute and convalescent COVID-19 originated in the United States, Italy and Spain.

Produced via immunoSEQ multiplex PCR; TCRdb's table is partial and in-frame only. Of about 400,000 clones in the sample, around 87% were seen once. This study enrolled people aged roughly 18 to 89 from around 26 US geographic areas. Donors were grouped by their self-reported clinical history. This CDR3 comprises 14 residues. Trimming took 7 bases from V and 0 from J, leaving 10 bases between them. CDR1 MDHEN and CDR2 SYDVKM come from the germline V gene. The sequencing sample was made of PBMCs or T cells enriched from blood (not recorded which). The TCR was taken from a man aged 35-49 years in a cohort exposed to, infected with or recovered from COVID-19 (not recorded which). This chain links TRBV28 with TRBJ2-1; D gene unclear. The CDR3 reads CASNARSSYNEQFF. The CDR3 DNA reads as TGTGCCAGCAACGCCCGGAGCTCCTACAATGAGCAGTTCTTC.